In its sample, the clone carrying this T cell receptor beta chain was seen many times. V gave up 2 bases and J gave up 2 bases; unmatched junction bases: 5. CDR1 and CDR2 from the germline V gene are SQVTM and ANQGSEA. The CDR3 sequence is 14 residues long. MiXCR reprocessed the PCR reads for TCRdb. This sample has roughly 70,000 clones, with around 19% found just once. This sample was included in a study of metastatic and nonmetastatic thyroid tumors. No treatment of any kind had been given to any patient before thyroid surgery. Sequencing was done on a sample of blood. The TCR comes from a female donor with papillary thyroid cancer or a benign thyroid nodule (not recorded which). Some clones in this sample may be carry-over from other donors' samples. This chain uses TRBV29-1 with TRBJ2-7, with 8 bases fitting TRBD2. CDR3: CSVESGLGAYEQYF. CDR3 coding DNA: TGCAGCGTTGAATCGGGACTAGGGGCCTACGAGCAGTACTTC.